The T cell receptor beta chain described here comes from a study of T-cell memory formation after mild COVID-19. J gave up 4 bases and V 3 bases, and 12 bases lay outside the gene matches. Germline CDR1 reads SGHTA; CDR2 reads FQGNSA. This CDR3 has 17 residues. MiXCR, run by TCRdb on the 5' RACE reads, gives a single entry per CDR3 protein. The sample lists 400,000 or so distinct CDR3 sequences, around 18% occurring once. The table lists this clonotype with a few counts. The sequence was collected from an adult woman who had mild COVID-19 (a few samples of this study predate the infection). Cell type and time point are not known. The V and J genes are TRBV7-2 and TRBJ2-3, with 8 bases that match TRBD1. The source material was PBMCs or a T cell subset sorted from them (not recorded which). Written as DNA, the CDR3 is TGTGCCAGCAGCTTCCCCCAGGGGGCGGTGAGGGCAGATACGCAGTATTTT. It specifies CASSFPQGAVRADTQYF. Combining the CDR3 with reference TRBV7-2 and TRBJ2-3 gives the whole variable domain GAGVSQSPSNKVTEKGKDVELRCDPISGHTALYWYRQSLGQGLEFLIYFQGNSAPDKSGLPSDRFSAERTGGSVSTLTIQRTQQEDSAVYLCASSFPQGAVRADTQYFGPGTRLTVL.